What follows are 7 T cell receptor beta chains derived from one specimen sequenced in a study of T cell responses to AZD1222 COVID-19 vaccine. Generated by immunoSEQ multiplex PCR, the TCRdb table keeps only in-frame clones and is missing some. The sample contains under 140,000 clones, 70% to 90% of which appear only once. The source was peripheral blood, collected on day 0 of AZD1222 vaccination. These receptors originate from an adult in good health.

The V call is TRBV6-6, the J call TRBJ1-6; possible D gene TRBD1, 5 bases. The CDR3 has 15 amino acids. V was pared by 2 bases and J by 6 bases, with 11 bases between. CDR1 MNHNY and CDR2 SVGAGI come from the germline V gene (reference sequence). As DNA, the CDR3 is TGTGCCAGCAGTTACGCGTCAGGGAGTAATTCACCCCTCCACTTT. As protein: CASSYASGSNSPLHF.

The genes are TRBV9 and TRBJ1-2, with D hard to call. This CDR3 is 14 amino acids long. Germline CDR1 is SGDLS and CDR2 is YYNGEE. The V and J ends lost 0 bases and 2 bases respectively, with 8 bases between them. The CDR3 DNA sequence: TGTGCCAGCAGCGTAGACGGCGGGAACTATGGCTACACCTTC. Translated: CASSVDGGNYGYTF.

The V gene is TRBV20-1, the J gene TRBJ2-7, with D perhaps matching TRBD1 (6 bases). The CDR3 totals 14 residues. V was pared by 3 bases and J by 3 bases, with 15 bases between. Germline V gene sequence: CDR1 DFQATT, CDR2 SNEGSKA (reference sequence). The CDR3 loop reads CSASQQGTLYEQYF. The CDR3 region has the DNA TGCAGTGCTAGTCAACAGGGCACTCTCTACGAGCAGTACTTC.

This clone showed up just a few times. The chain combines TRBV15 with TRBJ2-1; tentative D call: TRBD1 (6 bases). The CDR3 contains 16 residues. The germline CDR1 and CDR2 sequences are LNHNV and YYDKDF (reference sequence). Trimming took off 3 bases at V and 13 bases at J, with 25 bases between the two ends. CDR3 DNA sequence: TGTGCCACCAGCAGGGACTTATCCACGGGACACACGGTCCAGTTCTTC. This sequence encodes CATSRDLSTGHTVQFF.

This clone was recorded a few times. The V gene is TRBV7-2, the J gene TRBJ1-2; weak D call: TRBD1 (5 bases). With 5 bases removed from V and 4 bases from J, the gap between germline ends came to 17 bases. This CDR3 is built from 15 residues. Germline CDR1 SGHTA, CDR2 FQGNSA. Here the CDR3 reads CASSPGWGRAYGYTF. The CDR3 bases are TGTGCCAGCAGCCCCGGATGGGGACGGGCCTATGGCTACACCTTC.

The J gene is TRBJ1-1, the V gene TRBV24-1; the D gene is possibly TRBD1 (6 bases). This CDR3 contains 15 residues. Trimming took off 3 bases at V and 2 bases at J, with 12 bases between the two ends. Germline CDR1 and CDR2: KGHDR and SFDVKD. The DNA for the CDR3 is TGTGCCACCAGTGATCCAGGGGCCCCCAACACTGAAGCTTTCTTT. Protein sequence: CATSDPGAPNTEAFF.

This sequence joins TRBV12-3 or TRBV12-4 and TRBJ2-7, with D possibly TRBD1 on 6 matching bases. CDR3 length equals 13 residues. The ends were cut back, 6 bases at V and 6 bases at J, with 15 bases in the middle. The CDR3, as DNA: TGTGCCAGCAGGGGCCAGGGGTTAGGCGAGCAGTACTTC. This sequence encodes CASRGQGLGEQYF.